This passage covers 2 T cell receptor beta chains from one sample sequenced in a study of OX40 agonist ivuxolimab in advanced cancers. Sequenced by immunoSEQ multiplex PCR; TCRdb stores in-frame clones only, minus some. Found here are more than 30,000 clones, more than 75% of them singletons; the top ten hold more than 25%. The specimen comprised CD4+ or CD8+ T cells sorted from blood, sampled in a trial of the OX40 agonist ivuxolimab. The receptors here all came from an adult with an advanced solid tumor such as melanoma, head and neck, liver or kidney cancer.

This rearrangement joins TRBV7-6 to TRBJ2-4, with TRBD2 identical over 7 bases. J gave up 6 bases and V 1 base, and 6 bases lay outside the gene matches. There are 15 residues in the CDR3. Per germline, CDR1 SGHVS and CDR2 FNYEAQ. This CDR3 is CASSLEAGAGNIQYF. The CDR3 DNA follows: TGTGCCAGCAGCTTAGAGGCGGGAGCTGGAAACATTCAGTACTTC.

This clone was picked up one time. This chain's CDR3 is CASSPLTYNEQFF. DNA of the CDR3: TGTGCCAGCAGCCCCCTTACTTACAATGAGCAGTTCTTC. This chain connects TRBV11-2 to TRBJ2-1, with D unclear. With 5 bases removed from V and 4 bases from J, the gap between germline ends came to 9 bases. Looked up from germline, CDR1 is SGHAT and CDR2 is FQNNGV. The CDR3 contains 13 residues.